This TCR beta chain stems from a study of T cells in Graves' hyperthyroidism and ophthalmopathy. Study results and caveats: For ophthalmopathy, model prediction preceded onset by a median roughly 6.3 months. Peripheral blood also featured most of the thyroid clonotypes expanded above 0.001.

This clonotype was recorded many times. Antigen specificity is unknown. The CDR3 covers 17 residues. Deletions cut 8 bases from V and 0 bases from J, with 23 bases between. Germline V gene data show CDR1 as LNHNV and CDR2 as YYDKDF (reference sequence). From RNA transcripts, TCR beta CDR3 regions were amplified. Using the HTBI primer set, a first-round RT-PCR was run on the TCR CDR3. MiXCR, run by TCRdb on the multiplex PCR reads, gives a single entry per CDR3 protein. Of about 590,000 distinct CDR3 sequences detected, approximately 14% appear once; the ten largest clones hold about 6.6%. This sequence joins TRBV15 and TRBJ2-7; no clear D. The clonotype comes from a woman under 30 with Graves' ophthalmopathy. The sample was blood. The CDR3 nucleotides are TGTGCCACCTCCACCATACTTAGGGCACCCAGCTCCTACGAGCAGTACTTC. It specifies CATSTILRAPSSYEQYF.